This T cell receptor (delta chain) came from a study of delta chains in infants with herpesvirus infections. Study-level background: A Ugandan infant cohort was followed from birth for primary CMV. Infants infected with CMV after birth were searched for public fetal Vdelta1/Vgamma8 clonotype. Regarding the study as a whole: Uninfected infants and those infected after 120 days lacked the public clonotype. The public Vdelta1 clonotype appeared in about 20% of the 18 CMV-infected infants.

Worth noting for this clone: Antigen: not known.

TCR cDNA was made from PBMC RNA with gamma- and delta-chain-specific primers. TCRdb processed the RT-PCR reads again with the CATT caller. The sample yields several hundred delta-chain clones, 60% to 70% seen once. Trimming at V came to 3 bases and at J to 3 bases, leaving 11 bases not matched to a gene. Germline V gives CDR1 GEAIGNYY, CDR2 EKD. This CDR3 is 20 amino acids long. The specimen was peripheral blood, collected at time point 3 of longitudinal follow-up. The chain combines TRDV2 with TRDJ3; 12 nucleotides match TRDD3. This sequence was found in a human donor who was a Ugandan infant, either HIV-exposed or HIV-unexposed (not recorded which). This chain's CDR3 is CACDSRTGGYKDWDTRQMFF. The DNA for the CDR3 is TGTGCCTGTGACTCCCGTACTGGGGGATACAAGGACTGGGACACCCGACAGATGTTTTTC.